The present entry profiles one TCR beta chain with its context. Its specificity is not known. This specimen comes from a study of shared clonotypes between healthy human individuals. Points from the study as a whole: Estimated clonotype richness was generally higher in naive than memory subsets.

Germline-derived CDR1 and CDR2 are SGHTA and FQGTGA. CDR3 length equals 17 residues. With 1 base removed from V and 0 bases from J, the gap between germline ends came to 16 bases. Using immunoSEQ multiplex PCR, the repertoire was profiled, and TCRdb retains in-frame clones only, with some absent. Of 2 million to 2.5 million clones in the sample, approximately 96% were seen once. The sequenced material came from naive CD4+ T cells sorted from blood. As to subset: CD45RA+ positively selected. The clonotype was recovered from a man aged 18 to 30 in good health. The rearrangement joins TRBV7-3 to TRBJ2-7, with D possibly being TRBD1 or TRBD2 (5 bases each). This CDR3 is CASSLNSRGRGSYEQYF. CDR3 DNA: TGTGCCAGCAGCTTAAATTCGAGGGGCCGGGGCTCCTACGAGCAGTACTTC. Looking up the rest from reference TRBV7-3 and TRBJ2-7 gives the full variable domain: GAGVSQTPSNKVTEKGKYVELRCDPISGHTALYWYRQSLGQGPEFLIYFQGTGAADDSGLPNDRFFAVRPEGSVSTLKIQRTERGDSAVYLCASSLNSRGRGSYEQYFGPGTRLTVT.